Each of the 7 T cell receptor beta chains below was sequenced from the same sample in a study of cytomegalovirus exposure and HLA in healthy donors. The method was immunoSEQ multiplex PCR; TCRdb's version includes in-frame clones alone and lacks a portion of them. This sample carries about 330,000 clones, roughly 90% of them seen once, and the ten largest clones take roughly 0.8%. Sequenced input: PBMCs. The receptors here all came from a woman aged 18-29 years in good health and CMV-seronegative.

CDR3 region: CASSLDRTRNYGYTF. The CDR3 region has the DNA TGCGCCAGCAGCTTGGACCGGACAAGGAACTATGGCTACACCTTC. The V and J genes are TRBV5-1 and TRBJ1-2, with D perhaps TRBD1 (5 bases). Trimming took 0 bases from V and 2 from J, leaving 11 bases between them. This CDR3 comprises 15 residues. CDR1 is SGHRS, CDR2 YFSETQ, per germline.

The chain uses TRBV28 and TRBJ2-3, with D unresolved. Germline V lookup: CDR1 MDHEN, CDR2 SYDVKM. The CDR3 runs 14 residues. With 3 bases removed from V and 4 bases from J, the gap between germline ends came to 11 bases. The CDR3 spells CASSLALGPDTQYF. In DNA form, the CDR3 reads TGTGCCAGCAGTTTGGCACTGGGCCCAGATACGCAGTATTTT.

The CDR3 loop is CASSVGGGPNEQFF. The CDR3 DNA reads as TGTGCCAGCAGCGTAGGGGGAGGGCCTAATGAGCAGTTCTTC. The rearrangement links TRBV9 to TRBJ2-1, with 7 bases matching TRBD2. Unmatched junction bases numbered 4, after V lost 0 bases and J lost 7 bases. In germline, CDR1 is SGDLS, CDR2 YYNGEE. The CDR3 totals 14 residues.

The chain recombines TRBV10-1 with TRBJ2-7; 8 bases fit TRBD2. Germline loops: CDR1 WNHNN, CDR2 SYGVQD (reference sequence). V dropped 7 bases and J dropped 2; count of bases not matched to a gene: 7. CDR3 size: 14 residues. DNA for the CDR3: TGCGCCAGCAATGCTAGCGGGCCTACCTACGAGCAGTACTTC. Translated: CASNASGPTYEQYF.

V gene TRBV5-1 combines with J gene TRBJ2-5, with 7 bases that match TRBD1. The V gene's germline CDR1 is SGHRS and CDR2 YFSETQ. V shed 4 bases, J shed 5 bases, and the junction held 11 bases outside the gene matches. There are 15 residues in the CDR3. CDR3 sequence: CASSTGTATGETQYF. The CDR3 coding sequence is TGCGCCAGCAGCACCGGGACAGCTACAGGGGAGACCCAGTACTTC.

This clone was found once. The J gene is TRBJ1-5, the V gene TRBV4-3; D is undetermined. This CDR3 is 14 amino acids long. Per the germline V gene, CDR1 is LGHNA and CDR2 is YSLEER. Trimming left V 0 bases short and J 4 bases short, with 7 bases between. The CDR3 protein is CASSQESANQPQHF. The CDR3 DNA follows: TGCGCCAGCAGCCAAGAAAGCGCAAATCAGCCCCAGCATTTT.

This chain links TRBV28 with TRBJ2-7; perhaps TRBD2 as D (6 bases). CDR1 is MDHEN and CDR2 is SYDVKM in the germline V gene. This CDR3 is 15 amino acids long. The V and J ends lost 6 bases and 2 bases respectively, with 17 bases between them. The CDR3 DNA is TGTGCCAGCAGCCCTTCGGCGGAGGGACCCTACGAGCAGTACTTC. Its translation: CASSPSAEGPYEQYF.